The 14 T cell receptor beta chains given below trace back to one sample, sequenced in a study of T cells in Graves' hyperthyroidism and ophthalmopathy. Amplified regions were TCR beta CDR3 sequences from RNA transcripts. The primer set for the first-round RT-PCR of the TCR CDR3 was HTBI. In TCRdb, the multiplex PCR reads were re-called with MiXCR into one record per CDR3 protein. The profile covers roughly 840,000 distinct CDR3 sequences, with approximately 40% appearing a single time and more than 7% taken by the ten largest. The sequenced sample consisted of blood. The receptors here all came from a man in his late teens or twenties with Graves' hyperthyroidism.

V is TRBV7-9 and J is TRBJ2-2; tentative D call: TRBD2 (7 bases). Germline values: CDR1 SEHNR, CDR2 FQNEAQ (reference sequence). The V gene lost 2 bases and the J gene lost 7 bases, with 14 bases spanning the gap. The CDR3 is made up of 15 amino acids. For the CDR3, the DNA is TGTGCCAGCAGCTTAACCCAGGGGACTAACGGGGAGCTGTTTTTT. Its translation: CASSLTQGTNGELFF.

The rearrangement links TRBV12-3 or TRBV12-4 to TRBJ1-1; D gene uncertain. The CDR3 has 13 residues. The V end lost 7 bases, the J end lost 4 bases, and 13 bases lay between the germline ends. The CDR3 here is CASTLLRATEAFF. The DNA of the CDR3 is TGTGCCAGCACCCTTCTCCGGGCCACTGAAGCTTTCTTT.

The chain has TRBV4-3 and TRBJ2-5; 7 nucleotides align to TRBD1. CDR3 size: 16 residues. The J segment lost 2 bases and the V segment lost 4 bases, leaving 10 bases of the junction unmatched. Germline V gene lookup returns CDR1 LGHNA and CDR2 YSLEER. The CDR3 region is CASSLGDPGGQETQYF. The CDR3 nucleotides are TGCGCCAGCAGCCTCGGGGACCCAGGGGGTCAAGAGACCCAGTACTTC.

This chain connects TRBV2 to TRBJ1-1; 7 bases map to TRBD1. Trimming cost V 8 bases and J 3 bases; bases outside gene matches: 9. The CDR3 covers 14 residues. From germline, CDR1 is SNHLY and CDR2 FYNNEI. The CDR3 DNA follows: TGTGCCAGCGGTACAGGACAGGTTCACACTGAAGCTTTCTTT. Its protein is CASGTGQVHTEAFF.

The chain couples TRBV9 to TRBJ2-2; 7 bases agree with TRBD1. The CDR3 has 13 amino acids. The V gene's germline CDR1 is SGDLS and CDR2 YYNGEE. With V trimmed by 5 bases and J by 6 bases, 4 bases remained unmatched. As DNA, the CDR3 is TGTGCCAGCAGGACAGGGTCGGCCGGGGAGCTGTTTTTT. Its protein is CASRTGSAGELFF. Together with reference TRBV9 and TRBJ2-2, the CDR3 gives the full variable domain: DSGVTQTPKHLITATGQRVTLRCSPRSGDLSVYWYQQSLDQGLQFLIQYYNGEERAKGNILERFSAQQFPDLHSELNLSSLELGDSALYFCASRTGSAGELFFGEGSRLTVL.

The rearrangement uses TRBV12-3 or TRBV12-4 and TRBJ2-7; 8 positions match TRBD1. V lost 6 bases, J lost 3 bases, and 13 bases stayed unmatched. The CDR3 is made up of 16 amino acids. The CDR3 DNA is TGTGCCAGCAGCCTCAACCCGGGACAGGACAACTACGAGCAGTACTTC. The encoded protein is CASSLNPGQDNYEQYF.

V is TRBV7-4 and J is TRBJ2-6; no clear D. Trimming cost V 7 bases and J 0 bases, with 10 bases left between them. Germline CDR1 reads SGHVT; CDR2 reads SQSDAQ. This CDR3 spans 15 amino acids. In DNA form, the CDR3 reads TGTGCCAGCATCCCGGTGGGCTCTGGGGCCAACGTCCTGACTTTC. It translates to CASIPVGSGANVLTF.

The chain employs TRBV6-5 and TRBJ2-7; D gene uncertain. Germline V gene lookup returns CDR1 MNHEY and CDR2 SVGAGI. The V end was cut by 4 bases, the J end by 1 base, with 8 bases between. The length of the CDR3 is 13 residues. CDR3 nucleotide sequence: TGTGCCAGCAGTTCCGCGCCATCCTACGAGCAGTACTTC. Translating it yields CASSSAPSYEQYF.

J is TRBJ2-6 and V is TRBV21-1. TRBV21-1 is an annotated pseudogene. This CDR3 comprises 16 residues. The CDR3 nucleotides are TGTGCCAGCAGCACTTCACAGGGTTCTGGGGCCAACGTCCTGACTTTC. Translating it yields CASSTSQGSGANVLTF.

Many counts were recorded for this clonotype. The V gene is TRBV29-1, the J gene TRBJ1-2; 10 nucleotides line up with TRBD1. Losses at the gene ends were 5 bases for V and 4 bases for J; bases not matched to a gene: 4. Germline assignment: CDR1 SQVTM and CDR2 ANQGSEA. This CDR3 has 13 amino acids. The CDR3 here is CSVPGQGIYGYTF. The CDR3 DNA is TGCAGCGTTCCGGGACAGGGGATCTATGGCTACACCTTC.

The sample holds many counts of this clonotype. This sequence joins TRBV7-9 and TRBJ2-2, with D hard to call. The CDR3 has 14 amino acids. Trimming took off 5 bases at V and 5 bases at J, with 12 bases between the two ends. Germline values: CDR1 SEHNR, CDR2 FQNEAQ (reference sequence). CDR3 in amino acids: CASSALIGTGELFF. The CDR3 region has the DNA TGTGCCAGCAGCGCCCTCATCGGTACCGGGGAGCTGTTTTTT.

This clonotype was seen many times. The J gene is TRBJ1-1, the V gene TRBV12-3 or TRBV12-4, with D perhaps TRBD1 (6 bases). The CDR3 loop spans 14 amino acids. Trimming shortened V by 7 bases and J by 3 bases, and 15 bases separated the two germline ends. CDR3 in DNA: TGTGCCAGCACCTTAGGGGGGAAGGACACTGAAGCTTTCTTT. Translating gives CASTLGGKDTEAFF.

This chain uses TRBV20-1 with TRBJ1-5; D perhaps matches TRBD1 (6 bases). Germline assignment: CDR1 DFQATT and CDR2 SNEGSKA (reference sequence). V was trimmed by 4 bases and J by 10 bases, leaving 20 bases between them. CDR3 size: 14 residues. The CDR3 loop reads CSATPDRREAPQHF. For the CDR3, the DNA is TGCAGTGCTACCCCGGACAGACGGGAGGCCCCCCAGCATTTT.

The gene calls are TRBV6-6 and TRBJ2-2; D is unresolved. Germline lookup yields CDR1 MNHNY and CDR2 SVGAGI (reference sequence). The CDR3 loop spans 12 amino acids. V lost 2 bases and J 8 bases, leaving 6 bases between the germline ends. The CDR3 reads CASSYRQGELFF. CDR3 nucleotide sequence: TGTGCCAGCAGTTACCGCCAGGGGGAGCTGTTTTTT.